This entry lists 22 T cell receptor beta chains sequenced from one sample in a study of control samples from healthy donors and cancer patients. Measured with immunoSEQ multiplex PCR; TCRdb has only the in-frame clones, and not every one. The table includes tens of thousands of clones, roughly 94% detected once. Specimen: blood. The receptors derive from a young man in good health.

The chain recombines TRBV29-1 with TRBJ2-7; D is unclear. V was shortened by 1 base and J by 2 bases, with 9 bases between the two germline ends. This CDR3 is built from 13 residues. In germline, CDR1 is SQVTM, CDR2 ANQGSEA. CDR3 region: CSVEGLTPYEQYF. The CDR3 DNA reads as TGCAGCGTTGAAGGCTTAACCCCCTACGAGCAGTACTTC.

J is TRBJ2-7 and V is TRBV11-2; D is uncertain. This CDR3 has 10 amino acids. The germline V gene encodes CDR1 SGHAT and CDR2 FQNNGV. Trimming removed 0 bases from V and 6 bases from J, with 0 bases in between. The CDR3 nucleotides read TGTGCCAGCAGCTTAGACGAGCAGTACTTC. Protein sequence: CASSLDEQYF.

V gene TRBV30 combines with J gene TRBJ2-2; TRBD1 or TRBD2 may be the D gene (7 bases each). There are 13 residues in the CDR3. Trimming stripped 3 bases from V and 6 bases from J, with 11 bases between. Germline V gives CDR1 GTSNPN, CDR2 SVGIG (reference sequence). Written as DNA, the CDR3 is TGTGCCTGGAGAGGGAGGGGGCCCGGGGAGCTGTTTTTT. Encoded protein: CAWRGRGPGELFF.

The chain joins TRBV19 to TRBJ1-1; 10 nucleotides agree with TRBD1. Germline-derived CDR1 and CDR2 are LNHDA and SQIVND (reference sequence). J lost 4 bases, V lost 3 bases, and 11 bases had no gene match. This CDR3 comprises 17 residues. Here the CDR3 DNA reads TGTGCCAGTAGTATCTCCCCTCCGGGACAGGGGTCCACTGAAGCTTTCTTT. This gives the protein CASSISPPGQGSTEAFF.

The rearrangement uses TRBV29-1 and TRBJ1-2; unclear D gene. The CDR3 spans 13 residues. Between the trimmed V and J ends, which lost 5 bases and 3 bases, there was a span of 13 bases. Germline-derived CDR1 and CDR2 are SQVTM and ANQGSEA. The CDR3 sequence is CSVYVIGDYGYTF. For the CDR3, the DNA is TGCAGCGTTTATGTGATTGGCGACTATGGCTACACCTTC.

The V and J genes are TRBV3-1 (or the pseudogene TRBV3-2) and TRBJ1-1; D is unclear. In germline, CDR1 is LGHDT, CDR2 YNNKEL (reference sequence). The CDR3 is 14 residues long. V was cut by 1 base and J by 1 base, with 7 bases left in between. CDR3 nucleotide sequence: TGTGCCAGCAGCCAAGGACACCAGAACACTGAAGCTTTCTTT. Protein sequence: CASSQGHQNTEAFF.

CDR3 DNA sequence: TGCGCCAGCAGCCAATCATTGGGACAGCACTACGAGCAGTACTTC. This gives the protein CASSQSLGQHYEQYF. The chain employs TRBV4-3 and TRBJ2-7, with TRBD1 matching 7 bases. With 2 bases clipped from V and 3 bases from J, the junction kept 7 bases outside the gene matches. Germline loops: CDR1 LGHNA, CDR2 YSLEER. The CDR3 has 15 residues.

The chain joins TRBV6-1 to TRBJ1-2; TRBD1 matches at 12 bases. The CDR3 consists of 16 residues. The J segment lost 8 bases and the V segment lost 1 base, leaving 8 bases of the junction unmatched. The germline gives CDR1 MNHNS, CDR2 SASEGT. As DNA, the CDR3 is TGTGCCAGCAGTGAAGAGGGGACAGGGGGCCGTAAGGGCTACACCTTC. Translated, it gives CASSEEGTGGRKGYTF.

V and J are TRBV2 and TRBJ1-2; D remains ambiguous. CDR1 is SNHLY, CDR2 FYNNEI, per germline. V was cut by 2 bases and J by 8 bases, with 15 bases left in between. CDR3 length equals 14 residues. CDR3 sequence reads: CASSERVGTVGYTF. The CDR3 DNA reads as TGTGCCAGCAGTGAAAGGGTTGGCACGGTCGGCTACACCTTC.

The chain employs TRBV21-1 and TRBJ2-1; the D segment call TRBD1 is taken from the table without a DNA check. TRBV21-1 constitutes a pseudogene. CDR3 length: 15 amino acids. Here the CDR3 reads CASSKARGRVDEQFF. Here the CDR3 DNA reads TGTGCCAGCAGCAAAGCCAGGGGGCGCGTGGATGAGCAGTTCTTC.

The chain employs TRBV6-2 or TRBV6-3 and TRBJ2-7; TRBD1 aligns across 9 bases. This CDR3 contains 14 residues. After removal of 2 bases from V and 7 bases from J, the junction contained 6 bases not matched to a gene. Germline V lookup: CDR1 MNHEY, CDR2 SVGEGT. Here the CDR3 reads CASSYTGQGREQYF. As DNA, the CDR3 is TGTGCCAGCAGTTACACCGGACAGGGGAGAGAGCAGTACTTC.

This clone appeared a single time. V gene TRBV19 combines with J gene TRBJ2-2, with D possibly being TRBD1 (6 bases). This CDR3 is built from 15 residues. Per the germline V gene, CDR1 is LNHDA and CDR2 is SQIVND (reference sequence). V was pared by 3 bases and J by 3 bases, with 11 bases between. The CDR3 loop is CASSITGFHTGELFF. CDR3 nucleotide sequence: TGTGCCAGTAGTATTACAGGGTTTCACACCGGGGAGCTGTTTTTT.

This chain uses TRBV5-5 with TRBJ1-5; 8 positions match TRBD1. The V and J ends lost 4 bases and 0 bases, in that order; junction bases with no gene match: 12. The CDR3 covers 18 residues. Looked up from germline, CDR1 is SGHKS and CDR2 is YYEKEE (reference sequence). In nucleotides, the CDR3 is TGTGCCAGCAGCCATGCACCGGGACAGGAAGATAGCAATCAGCCCCAGCATTTT. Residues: CASSHAPGQEDSNQPQHF.

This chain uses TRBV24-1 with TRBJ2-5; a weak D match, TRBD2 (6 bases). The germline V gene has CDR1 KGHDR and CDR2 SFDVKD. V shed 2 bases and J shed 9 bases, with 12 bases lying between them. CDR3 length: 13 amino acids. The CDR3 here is CATSDSGVAAQYF. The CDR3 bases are TGTGCCACCAGTGATTCGGGGGTTGCGGCCCAGTACTTC.

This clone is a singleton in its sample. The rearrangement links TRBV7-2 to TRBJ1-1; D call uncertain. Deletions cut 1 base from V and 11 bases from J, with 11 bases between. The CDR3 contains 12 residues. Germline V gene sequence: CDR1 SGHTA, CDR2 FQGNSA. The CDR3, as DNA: TGTGCCAGCAGCTTAGGTGACAAACGGGCTTTCTTT. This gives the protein CASSLGDKRAFF. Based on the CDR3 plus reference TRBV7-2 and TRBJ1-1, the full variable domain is GAGVSQSPSNKVTEKGKDVELRCDPISGHTALYWYRQSLGQGLEFLIYFQGNSAPDKSGLPSDRFSAERTGGSVSTLTIQRTQQEDSAVYLCASSLGDKRAFFGQGTRLTVV.

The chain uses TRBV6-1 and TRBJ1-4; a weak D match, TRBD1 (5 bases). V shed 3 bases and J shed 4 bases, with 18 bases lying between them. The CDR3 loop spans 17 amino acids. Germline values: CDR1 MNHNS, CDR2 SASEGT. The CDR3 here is CASSDPRRGLINEKLFF. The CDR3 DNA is TGTGCCAGCAGTGACCCCCGCCGGGGACTGATTAATGAAAAACTGTTTTTT.

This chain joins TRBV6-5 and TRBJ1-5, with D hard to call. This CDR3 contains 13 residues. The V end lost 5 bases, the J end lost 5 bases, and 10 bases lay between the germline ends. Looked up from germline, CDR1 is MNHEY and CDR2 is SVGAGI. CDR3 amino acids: CASSPRRDQPQHF. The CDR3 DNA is TGTGCCAGCAGTCCGCGGCGGGATCAGCCCCAGCATTTT.

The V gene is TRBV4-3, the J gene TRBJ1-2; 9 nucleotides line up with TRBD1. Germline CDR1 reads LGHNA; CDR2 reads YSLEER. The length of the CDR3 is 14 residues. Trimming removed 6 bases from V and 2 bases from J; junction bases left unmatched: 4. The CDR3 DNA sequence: TGCGCCAGCAGTCGAGGGACAGGGAACTATGGCTACACCTTC. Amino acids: CASSRGTGNYGYTF.

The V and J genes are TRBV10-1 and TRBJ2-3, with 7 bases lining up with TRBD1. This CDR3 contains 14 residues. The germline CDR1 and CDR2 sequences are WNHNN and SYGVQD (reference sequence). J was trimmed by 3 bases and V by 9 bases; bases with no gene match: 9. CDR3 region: CASSRDSATDTQYF. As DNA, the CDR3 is TGCGCCAGTAGCCGGGACAGCGCTACAGATACGCAGTATTTT.

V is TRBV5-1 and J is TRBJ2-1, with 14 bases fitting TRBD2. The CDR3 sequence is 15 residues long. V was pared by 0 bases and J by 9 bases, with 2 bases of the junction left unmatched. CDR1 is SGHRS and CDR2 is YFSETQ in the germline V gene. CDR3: CASSLDGTSGSEQFF. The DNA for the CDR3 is TGCGCCAGCAGCTTGGATGGGACTAGCGGGAGTGAGCAGTTCTTC.

The CDR3 reads CASSPYTHSNQPQHF. CDR3 coding DNA: TGTGCCAGTAGTCCTTACACACATAGCAATCAGCCCCAGCATTTT. The chain couples TRBV19 to TRBJ1-5; D not certain. The CDR3 covers 15 residues. The germline V gene encodes CDR1 LNHDA and CDR2 SQIVND (reference sequence). Trimming pared 5 bases from V and 0 bases from J, leaving 11 bases between.

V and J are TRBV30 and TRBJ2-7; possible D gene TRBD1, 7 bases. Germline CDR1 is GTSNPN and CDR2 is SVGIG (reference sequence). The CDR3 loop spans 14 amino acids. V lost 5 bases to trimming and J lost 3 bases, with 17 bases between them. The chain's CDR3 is CAWVPARGVYEQYF. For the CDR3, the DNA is TGTGCCTGGGTTCCCGCCAGGGGGGTCTACGAGCAGTACTTC.